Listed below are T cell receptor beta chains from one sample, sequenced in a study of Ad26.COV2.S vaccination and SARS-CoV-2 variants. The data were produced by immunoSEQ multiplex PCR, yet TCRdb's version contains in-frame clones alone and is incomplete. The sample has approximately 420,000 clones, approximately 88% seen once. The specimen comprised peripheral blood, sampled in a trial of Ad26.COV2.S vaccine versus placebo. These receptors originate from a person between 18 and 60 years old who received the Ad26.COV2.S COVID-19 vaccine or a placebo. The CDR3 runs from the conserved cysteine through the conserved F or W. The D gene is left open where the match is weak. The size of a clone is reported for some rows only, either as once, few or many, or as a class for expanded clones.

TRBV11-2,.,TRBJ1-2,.,CASSLLQTPSNYGYTF,TGTGCCAGCAGCTTACTACAGACACCTTCTAACTATGGCTACACCTTC
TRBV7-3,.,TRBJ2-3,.,CASSLGSDTDTQYF,TGTGCCAGCAGCTTGGGTAGCGACACAGATACGCAGTATTTT
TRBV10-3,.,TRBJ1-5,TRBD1,CSSGQENQPQHF,TGTTCCTCGGGACAGGAAAATCAGCCCCAGCATTTT
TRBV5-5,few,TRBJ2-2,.,CASSRDSNTGELFF,TGTGCCAGCAGCCGGGACTCCAACACCGGGGAGCTGTTTTTT
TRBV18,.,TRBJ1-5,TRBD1,CASSPTDRAFRQPQHF,TGTGCCAGCTCACCAACTGACAGGGCTTTTCGTCAGCCCCAGCATTTT
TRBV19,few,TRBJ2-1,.,CASSPWGTKSYNEQFF,TGTGCCAGTAGCCCCTGGGGGACGAAATCCTACAATGAGCAGTTCTTC
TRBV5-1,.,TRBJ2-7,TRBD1,CASSLFPDRGYREQYF,TGCGCCAGCAGCCTCTTCCCGGACAGGGGGTATCGGGAGCAGTACTTC
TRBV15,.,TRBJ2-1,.,CATSRDSGPYNEQFF,TGTGCCACCAGCAGAGATAGCGGACCTTACAATGAGCAGTTCTTC
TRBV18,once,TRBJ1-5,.,CASSPPGGNQPQHF,TGTGCCAGCTCACCACCTGGGGGAAATCAGCCCCAGCATTTT
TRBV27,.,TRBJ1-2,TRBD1,CASSPNSDRGMNGYTF,TGTGCCAGCAGTCCAAATTCGGACAGGGGAATGAATGGCTACACCTTC
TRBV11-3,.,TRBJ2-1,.,CASSLDPAGSSYNEQFF,TGTGCCAGCAGCTTAGATCCTGCGGGGAGCTCCTACAATGAGCAGTTCTTC
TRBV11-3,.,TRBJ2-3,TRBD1,CASSSTTGEDTQYF,TGTGCCAGCAGCTCAACTACAGGGGAAGATACGCAGTATTTT
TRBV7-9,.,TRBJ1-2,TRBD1,CASSLTTGVNYGYTF,TGTGCCAGCAGCTTAACAACAGGGGTGAACTATGGCTACACCTTC
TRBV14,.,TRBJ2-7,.,CASSQGQGSYEQYF,TGTGCCAGCAGCCAAGGGCAGGGTTCCTACGAGCAGTACTTC
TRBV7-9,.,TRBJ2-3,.,CASSLRPAGLGTDTQYF,TGTGCCAGCAGCTTACGGCCTGCGGGGCTTGGCACAGATACGCAGTATTTT
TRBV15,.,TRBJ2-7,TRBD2,CATSRELAESYEQYF,TGTGCCACCAGCAGGGAGCTAGCGGAGTCCTACGAGCAGTACTTC
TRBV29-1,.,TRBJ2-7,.,CSVEVGGDEQYF,TGCAGCGTTGAAGTAGGAGGGGACGAGCAGTACTTC
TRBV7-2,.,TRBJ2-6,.,CASSPVSLSGANVLTF,TGTGCCAGCAGCCCGGTATCGCTTTCTGGGGCCAACGTCCTGACTTTC
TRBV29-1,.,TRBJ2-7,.,CSVRSLIRVNEQYF,TGCAGCGTTCGAAGCCTTATCAGGGTCAACGAGCAGTACTTC
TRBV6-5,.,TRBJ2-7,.,CASIRAGASSYEQYF,TGTGCCAGCATTAGGGCGGGGGCGAGCTCCTACGAGCAGTACTTC
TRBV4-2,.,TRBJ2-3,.,CASLALKGDTDTQYF,TGTGCCAGCCTTGCCTTGAAGGGGGACACAGATACGCAGTATTTT
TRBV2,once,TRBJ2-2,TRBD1,CASTLNTQGGELFF,TGTGCCAGCACTCTGAACACACAGGGGGGGGAGCTGTTTTTT
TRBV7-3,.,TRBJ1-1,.,CASSQLPDSLEAFF,TGTGCCAGCAGCCAGCTCCCCGACAGCCTTGAAGCTTTCTTT
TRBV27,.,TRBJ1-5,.,CASSLRGNQPQHF,TGTGCCTCTTCCCTGAGGGGAAATCAGCCCCAGCATTTT
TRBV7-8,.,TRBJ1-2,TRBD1,CASSASGTDSYGYTF,TGTGCCAGCAGCGCCAGCGGGACAGATAGCTATGGCTACACCTTC
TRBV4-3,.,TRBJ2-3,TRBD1,CASSSKDGTGPQYF,TGCGCCAGCAGCTCAAAGGACGGGACAGGTCCGCAGTATTTT
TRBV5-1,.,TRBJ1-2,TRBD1,CASSLATGNDGYTF,TGCGCCAGCAGCTTGGCGACAGGGAATGATGGCTACACCTTC
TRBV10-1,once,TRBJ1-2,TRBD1,CASSDVGKTGEYGYTF,TGCGCCAGCAGTGACGTGGGGAAGACAGGGGAATATGGCTACACCTTC
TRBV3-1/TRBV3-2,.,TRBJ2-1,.,CASSPLTAWAYNEQFF,TGTGCCAGCAGCCCTTTAACAGCCTGGGCTTACAATGAGCAGTTCTTC
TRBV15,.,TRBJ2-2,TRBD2,CATSRGGNTGELFF,TGTGCCACCAGCCGCGGGGGGAACACCGGGGAGCTGTTTTTT
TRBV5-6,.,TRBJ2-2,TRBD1,CASSPGTGANTGELFF,TGTGCCAGCAGCCCCGGGACAGGAGCGAACACCGGGGAGCTGTTTTTT
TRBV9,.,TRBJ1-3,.,CASSSPRTGGSGNTIYF,TGTGCCAGCAGCTCCCCCCGTACGGGGGGCTCTGGAAACACCATATATTTT